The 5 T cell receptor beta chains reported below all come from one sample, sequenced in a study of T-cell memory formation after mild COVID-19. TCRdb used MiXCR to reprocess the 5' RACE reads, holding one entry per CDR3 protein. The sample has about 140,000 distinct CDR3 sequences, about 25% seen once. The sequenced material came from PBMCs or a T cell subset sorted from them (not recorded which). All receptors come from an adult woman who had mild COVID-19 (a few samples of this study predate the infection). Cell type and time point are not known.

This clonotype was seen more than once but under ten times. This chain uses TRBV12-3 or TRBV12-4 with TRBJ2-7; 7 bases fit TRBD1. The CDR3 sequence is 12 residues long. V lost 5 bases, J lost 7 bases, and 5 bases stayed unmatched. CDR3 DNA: TGTGCCAGCAGTATACAGGGGTGGGAGCAGTACTTC. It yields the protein CASSIQGWEQYF.

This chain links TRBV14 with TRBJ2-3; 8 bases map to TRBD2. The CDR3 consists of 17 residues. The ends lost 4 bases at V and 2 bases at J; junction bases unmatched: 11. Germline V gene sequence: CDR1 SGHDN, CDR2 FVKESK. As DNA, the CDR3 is TGTGCCAGCAGCCGACATCCCGGGACTAGTTACACAGATACGCAGTATTTT. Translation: CASSRHPGTSYTDTQYF.

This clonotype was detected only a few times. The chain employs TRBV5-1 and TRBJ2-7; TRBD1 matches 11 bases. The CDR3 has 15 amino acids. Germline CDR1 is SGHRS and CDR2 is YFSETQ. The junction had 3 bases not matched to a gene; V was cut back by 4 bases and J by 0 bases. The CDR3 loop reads CASSAGQGDSYEQYF. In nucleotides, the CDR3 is TGCGCCAGCAGCGCGGGACAGGGGGACTCCTACGAGCAGTACTTC.

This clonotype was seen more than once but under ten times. CDR3: CASSPMANTEAFF. CDR3 in DNA: TGTGCCAGCAGCCCGATGGCGAACACTGAAGCTTTCTTT. V usage is TRBV27 and J usage is TRBJ1-1; no clear D. The CDR3 is made up of 13 amino acids. V was shortened by 6 bases and J by 1 base, with 9 bases between the two germline ends. Germline CDR1 and CDR2: MNHEY and SMNVEV (reference sequence).

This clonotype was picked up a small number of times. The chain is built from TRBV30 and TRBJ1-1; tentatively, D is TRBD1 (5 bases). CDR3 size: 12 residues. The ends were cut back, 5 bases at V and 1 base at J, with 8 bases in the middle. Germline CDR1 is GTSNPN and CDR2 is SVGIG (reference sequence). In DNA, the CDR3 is TGTGCCTGGGGGACGGCGAACACTGAAGCTTTCTTT. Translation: CAWGTANTEAFF.